This record covers a single TCR beta chain. V dropped 4 bases and J dropped 8 bases, with 20 bases sitting between them. CDR3 length: 15 residues. Germline CDR1 is MNHEY and CDR2 is SVGAGI. The sample originates from a study of blood T cell repertoires in COVID-19. About the study: Sites across the United States, Italy and Spain contributed samples from acute and convalescent COVID-19.

TCRdb keeps only in-frame clones here, not all; method: immunoSEQ multiplex PCR. The sample records over 50,000 clones, roughly 86% being singletons. V is TRBV6-5 and J is TRBJ1-2; tentative D call: TRBD1 (6 bases). The sequence came from a man in his 70s with active COVID-19. The source material was peripheral blood. The CDR3 DNA reads as TGTGCCAGCAGTTTCCTCTACAGGGAAGTGAGCGGCTACACCTTC. Its translation is CASSFLYREVSGYTF.